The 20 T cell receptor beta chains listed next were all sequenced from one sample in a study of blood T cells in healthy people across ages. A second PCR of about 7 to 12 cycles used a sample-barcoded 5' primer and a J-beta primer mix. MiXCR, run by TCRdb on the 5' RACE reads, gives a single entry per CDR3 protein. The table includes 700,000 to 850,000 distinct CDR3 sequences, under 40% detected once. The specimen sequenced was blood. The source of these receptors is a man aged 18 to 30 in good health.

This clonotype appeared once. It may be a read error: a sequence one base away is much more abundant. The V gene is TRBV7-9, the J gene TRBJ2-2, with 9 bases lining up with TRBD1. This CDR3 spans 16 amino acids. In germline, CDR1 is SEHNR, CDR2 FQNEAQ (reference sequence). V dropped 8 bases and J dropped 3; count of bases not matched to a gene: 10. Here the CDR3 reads CASGYRQGVDTGELFF. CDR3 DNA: TGTGCCAGCGGCTACCGACAGGGGGTTGACACCGGGGAGCTGTTTTTT. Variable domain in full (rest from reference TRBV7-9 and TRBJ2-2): DTGVSQNPRHKITKRGQNVTFRCDPISEHNRLYWYRQTLGQGPEFLTYFQNEAQLEKSRLLSDRFSAERPKGSFSTLEIQRTEQGDSAMYLCASGYRQGVDTGELFFGEGSRLTVL.

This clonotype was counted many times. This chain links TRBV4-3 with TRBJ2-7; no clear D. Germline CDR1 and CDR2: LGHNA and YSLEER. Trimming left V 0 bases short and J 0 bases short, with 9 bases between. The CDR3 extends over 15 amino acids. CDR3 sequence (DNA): TGCGCCAGCAGCCAAGATTTTACAGTCTCCTACGAGCAGTACTTC. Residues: CASSQDFTVSYEQYF.

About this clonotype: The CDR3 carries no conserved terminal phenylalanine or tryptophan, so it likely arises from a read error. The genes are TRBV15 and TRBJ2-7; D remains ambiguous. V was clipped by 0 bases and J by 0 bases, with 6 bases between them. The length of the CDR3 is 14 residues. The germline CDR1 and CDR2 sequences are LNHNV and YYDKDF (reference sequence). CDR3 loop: CATSRDRSSYEQYY. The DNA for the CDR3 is TGTGCCACCAGCAGAGACAGGAGCTCCTACGAGCAGTACTAC.

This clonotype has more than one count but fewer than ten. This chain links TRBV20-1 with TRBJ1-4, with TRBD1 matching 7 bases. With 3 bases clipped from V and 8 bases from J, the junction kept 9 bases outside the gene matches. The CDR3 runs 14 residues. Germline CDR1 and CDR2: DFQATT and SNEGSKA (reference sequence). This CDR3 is CSARTQGDREKLFF. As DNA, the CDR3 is TGCAGTGCTAGGACTCAGGGGGATAGAGAAAAACTGTTTTTT.

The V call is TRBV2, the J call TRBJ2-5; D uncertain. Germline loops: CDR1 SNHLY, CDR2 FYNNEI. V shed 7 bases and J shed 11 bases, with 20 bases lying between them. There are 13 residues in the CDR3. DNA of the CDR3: TGTGCCAGCAAGTTAGGACCTAACAATGAGCAGTACTTC. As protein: CASKLGPNNEQYF.

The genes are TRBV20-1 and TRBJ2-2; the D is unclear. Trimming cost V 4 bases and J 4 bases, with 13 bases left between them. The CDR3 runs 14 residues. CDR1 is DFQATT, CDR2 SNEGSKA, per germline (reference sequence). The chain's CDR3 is CSATHLAGTGELFF. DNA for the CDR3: TGCAGTGCTACCCACTTAGCAGGCACCGGGGAGCTGTTTTTT.

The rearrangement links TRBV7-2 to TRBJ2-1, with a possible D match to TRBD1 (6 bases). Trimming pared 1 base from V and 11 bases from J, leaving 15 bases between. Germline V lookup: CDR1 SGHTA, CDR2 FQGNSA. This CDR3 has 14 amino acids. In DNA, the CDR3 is TGTGCCAGCAGCTTAGAACAGGGTCCTAGGAAGCAGTTCTTC. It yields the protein CASSLEQGPRKQFF.

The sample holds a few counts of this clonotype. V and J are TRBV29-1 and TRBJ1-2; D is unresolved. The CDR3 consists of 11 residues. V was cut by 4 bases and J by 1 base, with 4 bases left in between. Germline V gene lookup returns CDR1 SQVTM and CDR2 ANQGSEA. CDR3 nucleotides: TGCAGCGTTGGGGGTAACTATGGCTACACCTTC. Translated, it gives CSVGGNYGYTF.

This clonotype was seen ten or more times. CDR3 sequence: CSVEHPGPPPYNEQFF. The CDR3 coding sequence is TGCAGCGTTGAACACCCCGGGCCTCCTCCCTACAATGAGCAGTTCTTC. The chain links TRBV29-1 to TRBJ2-1; D gene uncertain. Germline CDR1 and CDR2: SQVTM and ANQGSEA. The germline V and J ends were trimmed by 2 bases and 2 bases, with 16 bases remaining between them. The length of the CDR3 is 16 residues.

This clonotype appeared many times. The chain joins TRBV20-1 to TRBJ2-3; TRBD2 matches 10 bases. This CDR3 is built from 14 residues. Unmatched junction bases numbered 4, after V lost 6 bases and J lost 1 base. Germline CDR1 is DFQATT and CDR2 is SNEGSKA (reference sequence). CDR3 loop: CSARLAGGTDTQYF. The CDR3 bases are TGCAGTGCGCGCCTAGCGGGGGGCACAGATACGCAGTATTTT.

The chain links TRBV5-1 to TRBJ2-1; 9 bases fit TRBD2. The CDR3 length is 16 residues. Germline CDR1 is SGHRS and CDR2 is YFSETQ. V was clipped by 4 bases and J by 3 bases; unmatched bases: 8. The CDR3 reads CASSRLAAGNYNEQFF. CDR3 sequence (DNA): TGCGCCAGCAGCAGACTAGCGGCTGGAAACTACAATGAGCAGTTCTTC.

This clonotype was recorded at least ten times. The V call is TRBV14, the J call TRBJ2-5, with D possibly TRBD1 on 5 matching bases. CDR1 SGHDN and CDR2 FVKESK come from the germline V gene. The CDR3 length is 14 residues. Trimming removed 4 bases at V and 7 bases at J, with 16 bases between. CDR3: CASSRLSQDTTQYF. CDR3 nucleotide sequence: TGTGCCAGCAGCCGACTGAGCCAGGACACGACCCAGTACTTC.

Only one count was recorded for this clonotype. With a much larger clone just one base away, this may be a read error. The CDR3 bases are TGCAGTGCTAGAGATTGGGGGGATGAGCAGTTCTTC. Protein sequence: CSARDWGDEQFF. This chain connects TRBV20-1 to TRBJ2-1; D perhaps matches TRBD2 (6 bases). The germline V gene has CDR1 DFQATT and CDR2 SNEGSKA (reference sequence). This CDR3 is 12 amino acids long. The V end was cut by 0 bases, the J end by 8 bases, with 8 bases between.

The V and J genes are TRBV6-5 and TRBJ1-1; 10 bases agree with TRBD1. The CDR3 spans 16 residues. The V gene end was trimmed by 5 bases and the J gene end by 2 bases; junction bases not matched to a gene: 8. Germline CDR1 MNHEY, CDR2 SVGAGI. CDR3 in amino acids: CASSHRDRGYNTEAFF. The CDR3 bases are TGTGCCAGCAGTCACCGGGACAGGGGATACAACACTGAAGCTTTCTTT.

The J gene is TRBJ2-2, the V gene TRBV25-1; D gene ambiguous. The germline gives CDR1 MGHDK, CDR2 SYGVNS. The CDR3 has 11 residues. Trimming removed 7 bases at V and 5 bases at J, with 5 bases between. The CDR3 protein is CASIGTGELFF. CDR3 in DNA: TGTGCCAGCATCGGAACCGGGGAGCTGTTTTTT.

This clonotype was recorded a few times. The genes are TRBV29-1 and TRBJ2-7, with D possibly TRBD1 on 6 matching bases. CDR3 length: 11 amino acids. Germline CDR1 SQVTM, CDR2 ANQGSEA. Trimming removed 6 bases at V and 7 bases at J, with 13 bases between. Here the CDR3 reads CSVAEQGEQYF. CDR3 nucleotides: TGCAGCGTCGCCGAACAGGGAGAGCAGTACTTC.

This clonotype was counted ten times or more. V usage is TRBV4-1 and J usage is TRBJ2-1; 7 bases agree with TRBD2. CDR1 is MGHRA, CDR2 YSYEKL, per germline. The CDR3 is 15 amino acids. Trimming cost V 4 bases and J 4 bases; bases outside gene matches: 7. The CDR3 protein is CASSLGGTHYNEQFF. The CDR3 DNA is TGCGCCAGCAGCCTGGGGGGGACGCATTACAATGAGCAGTTCTTC.

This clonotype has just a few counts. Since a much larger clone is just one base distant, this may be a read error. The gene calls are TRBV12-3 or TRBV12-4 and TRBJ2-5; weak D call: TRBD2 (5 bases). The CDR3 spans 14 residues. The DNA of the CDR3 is TGTGCCAGCAGTGTAGCGAGAGCCCAAGAGACCCAGTACTTC. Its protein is CASSVARAQETQYF.

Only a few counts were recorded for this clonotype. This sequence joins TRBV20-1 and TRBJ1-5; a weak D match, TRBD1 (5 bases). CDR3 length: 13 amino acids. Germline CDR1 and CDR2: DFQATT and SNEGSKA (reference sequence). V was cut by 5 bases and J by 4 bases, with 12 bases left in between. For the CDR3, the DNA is TGCAGTGCTGGGGGGAAGGTAAATCAGCCCCAGCATTTT. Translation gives CSAGGKVNQPQHF.

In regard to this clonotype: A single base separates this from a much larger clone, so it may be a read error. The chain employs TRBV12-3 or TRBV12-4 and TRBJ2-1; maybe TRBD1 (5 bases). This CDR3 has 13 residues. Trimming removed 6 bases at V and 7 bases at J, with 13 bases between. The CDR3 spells CASRNEQVNEQFF. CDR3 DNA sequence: TGTGCCAGCAGGAATGAACAGGTGAATGAGCAGTTCTTC.